The sequence of this T cell receptor (beta chain) was determined in a study of CD8 T cells in Susac syndrome. Study-wide results and caveats: Regarding the TCR sequencing and HLA analysis, the study admitted that a relatively small number of individuals were involved.

As regards this clonotype: The antigen is undetermined.

CD8+ and CD4+ T cells circulating in blood were sequenced for TCR beta. The multiple sclerosis control cohort comprised treatment-naive individuals presenting with stable or active relapsing-remitting disease. The CDR3 covers 13 residues. CDR1 MNHEY and CDR2 SVGAGI come from the germline V gene. Trimming left V 6 bases short and J 5 bases short, with 12 bases between. An input of about 0.45 to 1 ug of RNA was subjected to reverse transcription using random hexamers. Amplification of TCR beta CDR3 by immunoSEQ multiplex PCR spanned 54 Vbeta and 13 Jbeta. TCRdb re-analysed the immunoSEQ multiplex PCR reads in MiXCR, keeping a single row per CDR3 protein. The sample includes 150,000 to 160,000 distinct CDR3 sequences, roughly 95% of them seen just once.

The sequence was collected from a human donor with multiple sclerosis. The gene calls are TRBV6-5 and TRBJ2-3; no definite D call. Sequencing was carried out using CD8+ T cells from PBMCs. The CDR3, as DNA: TGTGCCAGCAGCTCCCTTCAGTTAGATACGCAGTATTTT. Protein sequence: CASSSLQLDTQYF.